This TCR beta chain was sequenced during a study of control samples from healthy donors and cancer patients. The method was immunoSEQ multiplex PCR; TCRdb's version includes in-frame clones alone and lacks a portion of them. The sample has 200,000 to 250,000 clones; 85% to 95% are singletons. In germline, CDR1 is SGHDT, CDR2 YYEEEE. Deletions cut 3 bases from V and 8 bases from J, with 17 bases between. The CDR3 loop spans 15 amino acids. The source material was blood. This clonotype was sampled from a man aged 45-65 years in good health. The J gene is TRBJ1-4, the V gene TRBV5-6; no reliable D call. CDR3 region: CASSSTRAGGEKLFF. For the CDR3, the DNA is TGTGCCAGCAGCTCCACACGGGCCGGAGGGGAAAAACTGTTTTTT.